The sequence of this TCR beta chain was determined in a study of cytomegalovirus exposure and HLA in healthy donors. It was the roughly 130-subject validation cohort, separate from the roughly 700-subject first cohort, to which the donors belonged. This clone was seen just once. Here immunoSEQ multiplex PCR was the method, and the copy in TCRdb shows in-frame clones only, minus some. The table records some 54,000 clones, 80% to 95% of them present only once. V gave up 1 base and J gave up 7 bases; unmatched junction bases: 9. Germline V CDR1 and CDR2: LGHNA, YNFKEQ. This CDR3 region has 16 residues. This sequence was found in a man in his late teens or twenties in good health and CMV-seronegative. This rearrangement joins TRBV4-2 to TRBJ1-4; TRBD1 aligns across 7 bases. Material for sequencing was PBMCs. In DNA, the CDR3 is TGTGCCAGCAGCCAAGGAAATACAGGGGAAGTTGAAAAACTGTTTTTT. It translates to CASSQGNTGEVEKLFF.